Below, 18 T cell receptor beta chains from the same sample are listed, as sequenced in a study of T cell responses to AZD1222 COVID-19 vaccine. Clones were sequenced by immunoSEQ multiplex PCR, and TCRdb holds only the in-frame ones, with some missing. This table holds under 150,000 clones, approximately 90% found once. Specimen: peripheral blood, collected 28 days after the second AZD1222 dose. The receptors stem from an adult who received the AZD1222 COVID-19 vaccine.

The chain has TRBV6-5 and TRBJ1-1; a weak D match, TRBD1 (5 bases). V dropped 2 bases and J dropped 0 bases, with 10 bases sitting between them. The CDR3 has 15 amino acids. Per germline, CDR1 MNHEY and CDR2 SVGAGI. DNA for the CDR3: TGTGCCAGCAGTTACGCAGGGAGTATGAACACTGAAGCTTTCTTT. It translates to CASSYAGSMNTEAFF.

The genes are TRBV4-3 and TRBJ1-3; no definite D call. The CDR3 extends over 17 amino acids. Germline V gene data show CDR1 as LGHNA and CDR2 as YSLEER. Trimming took 0 bases from V and 0 from J, leaving 12 bases between them. The CDR3 sequence: CASSQDGRSFSGNTIYF. CDR3 sequence (DNA): TGCGCCAGCAGCCAAGACGGGCGAAGTTTCTCTGGAAACACCATATATTTT.

The chain employs TRBV19 and TRBJ1-5, with TRBD1 matching 7 bases. Per the germline V gene, CDR1 is LNHDA and CDR2 is SQIVND (reference sequence). V dropped 5 bases and J dropped 3; count of bases not matched to a gene: 7. CDR3 length equals 15 residues. CDR3 loop: CASSRPGTANQPQHF. CDR3 in DNA: TGTGCCAGTAGTCGCCCGGGGACAGCCAATCAGCCCCAGCATTTT.

The V gene is TRBV7-9, the J gene TRBJ2-5; D possibly uses TRBD1 or TRBD2 (5 bases each). The germline V gene has CDR1 SEHNR and CDR2 FQNEAQ (reference sequence). The ends were cut back, 5 bases at V and 6 bases at J, with 13 bases in the middle. This CDR3 spans 13 amino acids. CDR3 sequence (DNA): TGTGCCAGCAGCCGCATGGGGGAGCAGACCCAGTACTTC. This codes for CASSRMGEQTQYF. The entire variable domain, with the rest obtained from reference TRBV7-9 and TRBJ2-5, is as follows: DTGVSQNPRHKITKRGQNVTFRCDPISEHNRLYWYRQTLGQGPEFLTYFQNEAQLEKSRLLSDRFSAERPKGSFSTLEIQRTEQGDSAMYLCASSRMGEQTQYFGPGTRLLVL.

This clone was observed a handful of times. The chain employs TRBV6-2 or TRBV6-3 and TRBJ1-1; no clear D. The CDR3 is made up of 15 amino acids. Looked up from germline, CDR1 is MNHEY and CDR2 is SVGEGT. V gave up 4 bases and J gave up 4 bases, with 16 bases separating them. CDR3 sequence reads: CASSLPMGQITEAFF. The CDR3 nucleotides read TGTGCCAGCAGTTTGCCTATGGGCCAGATCACTGAAGCTTTCTTT.

The V call is TRBV28, the J call TRBJ1-1; no firm D call. CDR3 length equals 14 residues. Germline V gene sequence: CDR1 MDHEN, CDR2 SYDVKM. Trimming left V 6 bases short and J 5 bases short, with 16 bases between. CDR3 loop: CASSLAGLRTEAFF. The CDR3 DNA reads as TGTGCCAGCAGCCTGGCGGGGTTGAGGACTGAAGCTTTCTTT. Full variable domain (remainder filled in from reference TRBV28 and TRBJ1-1): DVKVTQSSRYLVKRTGEKVFLECVQDMDHENMFWYRQDPGLGLRLIYFSYDVKMKEKGDIPEGYSVSREKKERFSLILESASTNQTSMYLCASSLAGLRTEAFFGQGTRLTVV.

This clone turned up a few times. The rearrangement links TRBV6-5 to TRBJ2-7; TRBD2 is a possible D gene (6 bases). Deletions cut 6 bases from V and 3 bases from J, with 12 bases between. The germline CDR1 and CDR2 sequences are MNHEY and SVGAGI. The CDR3 is 13 amino acids. CDR3 sequence reads: CASSHGEDYEQYF. CDR3 in DNA: TGTGCCAGCAGCCACGGGGAGGACTACGAGCAGTACTTC.

The chain recombines TRBV10-3 with TRBJ1-1, with D unclear. Per germline, CDR1 ENHRY and CDR2 SYGVKD. Trimming left V 6 bases short and J 0 bases short, with 5 bases between. This CDR3 spans 12 amino acids. The CDR3: CAISTMNTEAFF. The DNA of the CDR3 is TGTGCCATCAGCACAATGAACACTGAAGCTTTCTTT.

V is TRBV6-6 and J is TRBJ2-3; 7 bases map to TRBD2. Trimming at V came to 10 bases and at J to 2 bases, leaving 9 bases not matched to a gene. CDR3 length: 14 residues. Germline assignment: CDR1 MNHNY and CDR2 SVGAGI (reference sequence). CDR3 amino acids: CATQPAGDTDTQYF. Written as DNA, the CDR3 is TGTGCCACCCAGCCTGCGGGGGACACAGATACGCAGTATTTT.

Remarks on this clone: This CDR3 fails to terminate in the conserved phenylalanine or tryptophan, so it likely reflects a read error. This chain uses TRBV7-8 with TRBJ2-2; tentative D call: TRBD1 (5 bases). CDR1 is SGHVS, CDR2 FQNEAQ, per germline. Trimming stripped 4 bases from V and 1 base from J, with 13 bases between. This CDR3 comprises 16 residues. DNA for the CDR3: TGTGCCAGCAGCTCCCACCCCGACAGGAACACCGGGGAGCTGTTTCTT. Protein sequence: CASSSHPDRNTGELFL.

This chain joins TRBV5-6 and TRBJ2-3, with D perhaps TRBD2 (6 bases). The CDR3 runs to 14 residues. Trimming cost V 3 bases and J 3 bases, with 11 bases left between them. Germline V gene sequence: CDR1 SGHDT, CDR2 YYEEEE. Written as DNA, the CDR3 is TGTGCCAGCAGCTGGGGTGGAGGGACAGATACGCAGTATTTT. Its translation is CASSWGGGTDTQYF. Based on the CDR3 plus reference TRBV5-6 and TRBJ2-3, the full variable domain is DAGVTQSPTHLIKTRGQQVTLRCSPKSGHDTVSWYQQALGQGPQFIFQYYEEEERQRGNFPDRFSGHQFPNYSSELNVNALLLGDSALYLCASSWGGGTDTQYFGPGTRLTVL.

The J gene is TRBJ2-2, the V gene TRBV5-5, with 9 bases fitting TRBD1. CDR1 and CDR2 (germline): SGHKS, YYEKEE (reference sequence). V was pared by 6 bases and J by 0 bases, with 0 bases of the junction left unmatched. This CDR3 has 14 amino acids. CDR3 region: CASNRGPNTGELFF. CDR3 nucleotides: TGTGCCAGCAACAGGGGGCCGAACACCGGGGAGCTGTTTTTT.

Details on this clone: The sample holds other DNA sequences that translate to the same CDR3. The CDR3 nucleotides are TGTGCCAGCAGTTACTCGAAGGGGTACGAGCAGTACTTC. Encoded protein: CASSYSKGYEQYF. V is TRBV6-5 and J is TRBJ2-7; the D gene is possibly TRBD1 (5 bases). V shed 0 bases and J shed 4 bases, with 7 bases lying between them. The CDR3 sequence is 13 residues long. The germline gives CDR1 MNHEY, CDR2 SVGAGI.

This rearrangement joins TRBV29-1 to TRBJ1-1; D unresolved. V was cut by 1 base and J by 4 bases, with 10 bases left in between. Germline V gives CDR1 SQVTM, CDR2 ANQGSEA. CDR3 length: 13 residues. As DNA, the CDR3 is TGCAGCGTTGAAGGAAGCGCGGGCACTGAAGCTTTCTTT. It yields the protein CSVEGSAGTEAFF.

The chain couples TRBV5-4 to TRBJ1-2, with D unresolved. V lost 3 bases and J lost 0, with 3 bases in between. Germline CDR1 reads SGHNT; CDR2 reads YYREEE (reference sequence). The CDR3 has 12 residues. This CDR3 is CASSSPNYGYTF. CDR3 nucleotides: TGTGCCAGCAGCTCCCCTAACTATGGCTACACCTTC.

The rearrangement joins TRBV13 to TRBJ2-1; TRBD2 aligns across 7 bases. The V gene end was trimmed by 5 bases and the J gene end by 7 bases; junction bases not matched to a gene: 11. CDR1 is PRHDT and CDR2 is FYEKMQ in the germline V gene (reference sequence). This CDR3 region has 15 residues. Here the CDR3 reads CASSPLGEGSNEQFF. The DNA for the CDR3 is TGTGCCAGCAGCCCGCTAGGGGAGGGTTCGAATGAGCAGTTCTTC.

This clone is labeled as medium-sized (0.01 to 0.1%). The V and J genes are TRBV9 and TRBJ2-1; the D is unclear. The CDR3 covers 16 residues. V was cut by 6 bases and J by 0 bases, with 16 bases left in between. The germline V gene has CDR1 SGDLS and CDR2 YYNGEE. The CDR3 is CASNAYSTSSYNEQFF. CDR3 in DNA: TGTGCCAGCAACGCATACAGCACGAGCTCCTACAATGAGCAGTTCTTC.

In this sample, this clone turned up a few times. The chain carries TRBV6-2 or TRBV6-3 and TRBJ1-5; no clear D. The V end lost 5 bases, the J end lost 2 bases, and 16 bases lay between the germline ends. This CDR3 is built from 16 residues. Germline CDR1 and CDR2: MNHEY and SVGEGT. The CDR3 region is CASSPLGGWRNQPQHF. Written as DNA, the CDR3 is TGTGCCAGCAGTCCGCTAGGAGGGTGGCGCAATCAGCCCCAGCATTTT.